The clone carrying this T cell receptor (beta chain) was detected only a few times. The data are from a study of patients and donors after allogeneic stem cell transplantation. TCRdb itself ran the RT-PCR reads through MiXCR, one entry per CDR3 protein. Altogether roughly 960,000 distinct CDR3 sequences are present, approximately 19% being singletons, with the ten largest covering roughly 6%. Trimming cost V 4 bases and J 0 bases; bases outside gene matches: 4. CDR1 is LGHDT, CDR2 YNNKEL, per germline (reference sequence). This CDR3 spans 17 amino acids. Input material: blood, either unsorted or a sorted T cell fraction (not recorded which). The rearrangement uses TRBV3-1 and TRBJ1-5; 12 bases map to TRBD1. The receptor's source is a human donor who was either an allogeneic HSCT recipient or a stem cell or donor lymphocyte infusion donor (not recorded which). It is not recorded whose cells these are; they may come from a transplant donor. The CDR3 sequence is CASSPGTGGYSNQPQHF. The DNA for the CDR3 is TGTGCCAGCAGCCCGGGGACAGGGGGCTATAGCAATCAGCCCCAGCATTTT.